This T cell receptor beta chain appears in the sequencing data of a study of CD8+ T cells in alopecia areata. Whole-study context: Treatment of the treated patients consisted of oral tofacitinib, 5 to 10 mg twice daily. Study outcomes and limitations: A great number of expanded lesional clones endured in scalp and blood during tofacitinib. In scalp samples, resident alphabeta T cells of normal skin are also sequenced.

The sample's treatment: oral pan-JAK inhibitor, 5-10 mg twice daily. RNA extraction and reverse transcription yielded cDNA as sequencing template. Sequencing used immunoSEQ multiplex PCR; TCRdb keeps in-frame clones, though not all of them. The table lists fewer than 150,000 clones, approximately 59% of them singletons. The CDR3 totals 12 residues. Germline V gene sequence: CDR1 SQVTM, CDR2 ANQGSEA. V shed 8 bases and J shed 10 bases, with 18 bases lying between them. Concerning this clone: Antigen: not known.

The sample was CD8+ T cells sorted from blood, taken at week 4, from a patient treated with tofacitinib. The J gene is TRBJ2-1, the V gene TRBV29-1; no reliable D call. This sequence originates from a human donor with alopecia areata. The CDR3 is CSLRPVAGEQFF. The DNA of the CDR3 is TGCAGCCTAAGACCGGTGGCCGGAGAGCAGTTCTTC.